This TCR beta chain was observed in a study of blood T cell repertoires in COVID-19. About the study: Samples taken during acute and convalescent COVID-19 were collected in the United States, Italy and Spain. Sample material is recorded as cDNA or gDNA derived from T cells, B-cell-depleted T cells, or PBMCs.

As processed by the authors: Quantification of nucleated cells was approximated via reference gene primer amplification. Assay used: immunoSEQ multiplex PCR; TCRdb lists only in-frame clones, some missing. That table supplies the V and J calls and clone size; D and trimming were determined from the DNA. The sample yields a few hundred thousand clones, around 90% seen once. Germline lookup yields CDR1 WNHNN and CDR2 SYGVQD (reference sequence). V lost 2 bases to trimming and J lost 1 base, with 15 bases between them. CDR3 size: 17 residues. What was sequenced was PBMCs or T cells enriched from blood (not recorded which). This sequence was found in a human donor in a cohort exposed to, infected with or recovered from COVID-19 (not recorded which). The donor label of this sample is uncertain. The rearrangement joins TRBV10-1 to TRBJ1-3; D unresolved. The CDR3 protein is CASSEHIRLLSGNTIYF. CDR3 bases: TGCGCCAGCAGTGAGCACATCAGGCTCCTATCTGGAAACACCATATATTTT.